These T cell receptor beta chains were read from a single sample in a study of cytomegalovirus exposure and HLA in healthy donors. Generated by immunoSEQ multiplex PCR, the TCRdb table keeps only in-frame clones and is missing some. The sample carries some 65,000 clones, less than 75% recorded once. The sequencing sample was made of PBMCs. The receptors come from a woman aged 25 to 45 in good health and CMV-seronegative. Both conserved end residues are part of each CDR3. Fields, in order: V gene, J gene, CDR3 protein.

TRBV10-3	TRBJ1-6	CAISESGQGDSPLHF
TRBV5-6	TRBJ2-7	CATSSLQGLDYEQYF
TRBV5-1	TRBJ1-6	CASSLRQGNSPLHF
TRBV11-2	TRBJ1-1	CASSATGTLNTEAFF
TRBV9	TRBJ2-6	CASSPTPPSGANVLTF
TRBV7-3	TRBJ2-5	CASSPGQGEAETQYF
TRBV7-3	TRBJ2-5	CASSLAGGRETQYF
TRBV10-1	TRBJ1-1	CASSRDRNTEAFF
TRBV5-4	TRBJ2-2	CASSLGGGGITGELFF
TRBV15	TRBJ1-5	CATSRVGGARQPQHF
TRBV6-5	TRBJ1-6	CASSTTEIGNSPLHF
TRBV4-3	TRBJ1-2	CASSHSGTGDFFGYTF
TRBV7-3	TRBJ1-1	CASSFSQNTEAFF
TRBV5-1	TRBJ1-2	CASSLAGEGGYTF
TRBV6-6	TRBJ2-1	CASSSAGAHNEQFF
TRBV2	TRBJ1-2	CASSADTDYGYTF
TRBV14	TRBJ1-3	CASSQVPGGASGNTIYF
TRBV5-8	TRBJ2-7	CASSSSRDSNYEQYF
TRBV7-6	TRBJ2-6	CASSLEAGGFRVLTF
TRBV4-2	TRBJ2-4	CASSQDPRGYNIQYF
TRBV2	TRBJ2-7	CASRPSGEYEQYF
TRBV10-3	TRBJ1-1	CAISEGRGNTEAFF
TRBV7-9	TRBJ1-5	CASSSDGGQPQHF
TRBV14	TRBJ1-1	CASSPPGMNTEAFF
TRBV7-9	TRBJ1-2	CASKIGAGYTF
TRBV7-3	TRBJ2-5	CASSSPTGGQETQYF
TRBV29-1	TRBJ2-7	CSVIPVERAYEQYF
TRBV10-3	TRBJ2-5	CAISQPGTSFQETQYF
TRBV7-9	TRBJ2-1	CASSLGLDYDYEQFF
TRBV25-1	TRBJ2-3	CASSEGGGRDTQYF
TRBV6-6	TRBJ1-1	CASSYSDRGYTEAFF
TRBV5-1	TRBJ1-1	CASSPRVGQMNTEAFF
TRBV30	TRBJ1-2	CAGRGTGAPSGGYTF
TRBV9	TRBJ1-3	CASSPDHRGNTIYF
TRBV9	TRBJ1-3	CASSATGGNTGNTIYF
TRBV14	TRBJ1-1	CASSQGGANTEAFF
TRBV6-1	TRBJ2-2	CASSARDYTGELFF
TRBV6-4	TRBJ1-5	CASSSSGGSNQPQHF
TRBV19	TRBJ1-5	CASSMIRSGGNQPQHF
TRBV19	TRBJ2-7	CASSMGLAYEQYF
TRBV9	TRBJ1-4	CASSVEGRRDEKLFF
TRBV19	TRBJ1-2	CASSRQATSFGYTF
TRBV4-1	TRBJ1-1	CASSPGTGNTEAFF
TRBV10-1	TRBJ1-6	CASSATGISPLHF
TRBV19	TRBJ2-5	CASSPRTSGGLRYQETQYF
TRBV10-3	TRBJ2-3	CAISEPGQGGDTQYF
TRBV9	TRBJ2-3	CASSVWGRDTDTQYF
TRBV13	TRBJ1-1	CASSLYKTELNTEAFF
TRBV9	TRBJ1-5	CASSVEARPTCQPQHF
TRBV30	TRBJ2-3	CAWLTGQGTDTQYF
TRBV2	TRBJ1-2	CASSEARNRAF
TRBV5-6	TRBJ1-3	CASRRTGNTIYF
TRBV5-6	TRBJ2-2	CASSWPPSGGSVELFF
TRBV6-5	TRBJ1-3	CASSTRGLGDTIYF